This T cell receptor (beta chain) was retrieved from a study of sequential checkpoint blockade in melanoma. In the study overall: Arm A got nivolumab then ipilimumab; arm B the reverse, 1:1. Each arm's sequence ended with maintenance nivolumab.

The method was immunoSEQ multiplex PCR; TCRdb's version includes in-frame clones alone and lacks a portion of them. This sample has under 50,000 clones, with 70% to 90% found just once. The treatment: randomized to nivolumab then ipilimumab (arm A) or the reverse (arm B). DNA-damaging chemotherapy had not been given to any patient beforehand. Live CD3+CD8+ CD19− CD56− cells were sorted from PBMCs. Looked up from germline, CDR1 is LGHNA and CDR2 is YSLEER. The germline V and J ends were trimmed by 0 bases and 1 base, with 9 bases remaining between them. This CDR3 contains 15 residues. This TCR came from a human donor with melanoma. This specimen consisted of CD8+ T cells sorted from blood (inferred from file names), obtained from a patient given nivolumab and ipilimumab in sequence. V and J are TRBV4-3 and TRBJ1-1; D is possibly TRBD1 (6 bases). DNA of the CDR3: TGCGCCAGCAGCCAAGATGAGGGGGAGAACACTGAAGCTTTCTTT. Residues: CASSQDEGENTEAFF.